There are a few counts of the clone carrying this TCR beta chain. The data derive from a study of blood T cell repertoires in COVID-19. For the study at large: The samples span acute and convalescent COVID-19 from the United States, Italy and Spain. In each case, the material was cDNA or gDNA derived from T cells, B-cell-depleted T cells, or PBMCs.

Patients from Seattle were sampled longitudinally, starting during active infection. Per the authors' pipeline: Amplification from reference gene primers served as the basis for estimated nucleated cell counts. Clones were sequenced by immunoSEQ multiplex PCR, and TCRdb holds only the in-frame ones, with some missing. From that table come the V and J calls and clone size; the DNA was used to work out D and trimming. The data hold more than 200,000 clones, with around 87% observed a single time. The CDR3 is 14 residues long. Trimming removed 4 bases from V and 4 bases from J; junction bases left unmatched: 5. Germline CDR1 KGHSH, CDR2 LQKENI.

This TCR was recovered from a woman aged 55-75 years with COVID-19, enrolled during active disease. The chain couples TRBV18 to TRBJ1-2; 8 bases are shared with TRBD1. The sample consisted of peripheral blood. CDR3 in DNA: TGTGCCAGCTCACTTGGACAGGGTTTCTATGGCTACACCTTC. Protein sequence: CASSLGQGFYGYTF. Using reference TRBV18 and TRBJ1-2 for the parts outside the CDR3, the full variable domain is NAGVMQNPRHLVRRRGQEARLRCSPMKGHSHVYWYRQLPEEGLKFMVYLQKENIIDESGMPKERFSAEFPKEGPSILRIQQVVRGDSAAYFCASSLGQGFYGYTFGSGTRLTVV.